This TCR beta chain was captured by sequencing in a study of T cell responses to AZD1222 COVID-19 vaccine. Study-wide results and caveats: In a largely white British group with more females than males, clonal diversity was possibly underestimated. Repertoires in all cases were sampled only once the peak T cell response had passed. Reportedly, nearly half of unique spike TCRs recognized epitopes outside B.1.351/B.1.1.7 mutations. Seropositive AZD1222 recipients at baseline numbered only six or seven.

Details on this clone: Its antigen is currently unknown.

Clones were read by immunoSEQ multiplex PCR, and TCRdb kept only the in-frame ones, dropping some. The sample shows fewer than 150,000 clones, approximately 92% of them seen only once. Germline V CDR1 and CDR2: SGHAT, FQNNGV. CDR3 length: 16 amino acids. V trimming: 1 base; J trimming: 6 bases; junction bases outside the gene matches: 9. The chain joins TRBV11-2 to TRBJ2-3, with 8 positions matching TRBD1. Sequenced material: peripheral blood, taken 28 days after the second AZD1222 dose. This clonotype was sampled from an adult who received the AZD1222 COVID-19 vaccine. The CDR3: CASSLGSRGLMDTQYF. The CDR3 region has the DNA TGTGCCAGCAGCTTAGGTTCCAGGGGGCTTATGGATACGCAGTATTTT.